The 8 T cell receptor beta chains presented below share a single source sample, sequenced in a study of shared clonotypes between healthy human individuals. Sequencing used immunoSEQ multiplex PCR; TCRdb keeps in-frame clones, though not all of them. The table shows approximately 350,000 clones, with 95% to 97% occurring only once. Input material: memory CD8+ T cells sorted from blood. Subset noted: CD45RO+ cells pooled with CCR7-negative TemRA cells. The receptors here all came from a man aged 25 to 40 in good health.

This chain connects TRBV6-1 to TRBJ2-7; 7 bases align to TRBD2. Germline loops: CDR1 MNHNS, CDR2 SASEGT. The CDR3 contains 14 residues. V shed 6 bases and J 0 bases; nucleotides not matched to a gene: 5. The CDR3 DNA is TGTGCCAGCAGGGGGGGGTTCACCTCCTACGAGCAGTACTTC. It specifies CASRGGFTSYEQYF.

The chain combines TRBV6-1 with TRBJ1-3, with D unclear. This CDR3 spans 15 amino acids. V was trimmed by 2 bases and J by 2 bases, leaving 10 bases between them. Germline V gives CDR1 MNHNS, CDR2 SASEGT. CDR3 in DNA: TGTGCCAGCAGTGAAATGTATCAAACTGGAAACACCATATATTTT. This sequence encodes CASSEMYQTGNTIYF.

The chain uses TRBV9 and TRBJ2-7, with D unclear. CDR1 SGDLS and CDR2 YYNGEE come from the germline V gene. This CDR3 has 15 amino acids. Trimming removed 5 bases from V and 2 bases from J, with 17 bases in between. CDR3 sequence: CASRFLLGSPYEQYF. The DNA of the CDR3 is TGTGCCAGCAGATTCCTTTTGGGTAGCCCCTACGAGCAGTACTTC.

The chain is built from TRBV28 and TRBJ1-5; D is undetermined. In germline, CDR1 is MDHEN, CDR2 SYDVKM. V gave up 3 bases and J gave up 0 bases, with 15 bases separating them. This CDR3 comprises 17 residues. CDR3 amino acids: CASSFGSVMNSNQPQHF. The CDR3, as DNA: TGTGCCAGCAGTTTTGGATCGGTCATGAATAGCAATCAGCCCCAGCATTTT.

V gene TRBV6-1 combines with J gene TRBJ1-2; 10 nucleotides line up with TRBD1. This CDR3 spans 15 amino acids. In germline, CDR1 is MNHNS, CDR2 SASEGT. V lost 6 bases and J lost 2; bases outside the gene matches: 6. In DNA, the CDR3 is TGTGCCAGCAGAACAGGGGGACAGGGGAACTATGGCTACACCTTC. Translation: CASRTGGQGNYGYTF.

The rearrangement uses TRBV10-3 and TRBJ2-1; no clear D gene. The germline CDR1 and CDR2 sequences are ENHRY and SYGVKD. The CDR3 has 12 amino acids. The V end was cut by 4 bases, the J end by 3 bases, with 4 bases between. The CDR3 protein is CAISASYNEQFF. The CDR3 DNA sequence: TGTGCCATCAGTGCTAGCTACAATGAGCAGTTCTTC.

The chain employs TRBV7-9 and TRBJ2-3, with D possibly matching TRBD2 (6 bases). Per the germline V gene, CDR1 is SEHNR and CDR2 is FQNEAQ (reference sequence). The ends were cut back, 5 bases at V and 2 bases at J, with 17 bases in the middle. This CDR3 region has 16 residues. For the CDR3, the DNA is TGTGCCAGCAGCGCCCGACTAGAGGGGACCACAGATACGCAGTATTTT. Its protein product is CASSARLEGTTDTQYF.

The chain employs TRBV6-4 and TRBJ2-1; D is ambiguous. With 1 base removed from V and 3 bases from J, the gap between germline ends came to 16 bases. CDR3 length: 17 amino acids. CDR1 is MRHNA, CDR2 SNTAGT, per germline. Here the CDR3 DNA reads TGTGCCAGCAGTGACTTCTTCCGACCCAAACACTACAATGAGCAGTTCTTC. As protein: CASSDFFRPKHYNEQFF.